A single sample gave rise to the 2 T cell receptor beta chains below, sequenced in a study of cytomegalovirus exposure and HLA in healthy donors. With 60 Vbeta and 13 Jbeta primers, the PCR was carried out. Profiled with immunoSEQ multiplex PCR; TCRdb holds only in-frame clones, not every one. Of around 190,000 clones listed, about 78% are singletons. The sample was PBMCs. Receptors originate from a man in his 60s in good health and CMV-seronegative.

This clone was counted a single time. The junction departs from the called germline gene at one end, perhaps through a read error. The V call is TRBV5-6, the J call TRBJ1-2; D not resolved. Germline CDR1 and CDR2: SGHDT and YYEEEE. The CDR3 has 12 amino acids. The CDR3: CASSLDEPYPAF. For the CDR3, the DNA is TGTGCCAGCAGCTTGGACGAGCCCTATCCCGCTTTT. The full variable domain, completed using reference TRBV5-6 and TRBJ1-2, is DAGVTQSPTHLIKTRGQQVTLRCSPKSGHDTVSWYQQALGQGPQFIFQYYEEEERQRGNFPDRFSGHQFPNYSSELNVNALLLGDSALYLCASSLDEPYPAFGSGTRLTVV.

This clone occurred many times. The chain uses TRBV6-6 and TRBJ1-1; possible D gene TRBD1, 5 bases. The germline gives CDR1 MNHNY, CDR2 SVGAGI (reference sequence). This CDR3 has 14 amino acids. Trimming took off 3 bases at V and 1 base at J, with 9 bases between the two ends. The CDR3 DNA reads TGTGCCAGCAGTTATTTGGGGGGGAACACTGAAGCTTTCTTT. As protein: CASSYLGGNTEAFF.